Here is one T cell receptor (beta chain) with its context. This clone was found once. The antigen it recognizes is unknown. Per-base quality was not reported, and no clone a single base away is much larger than it. The data were obtained in a study of blood T cell repertoires in COVID-19 (dated by TCRdb to about 2020). About the investigation overall: Collaborator samples came from the United States, Italy and Spain and covered acute and convalescent phases of COVID-19. The material from the prospective study consisted of cDNA or gDNA derived from T cells, B-cell-depleted T cells, or PBMCs. Subjects who had been exposed to COVID-19, were actively infected with it, or had recovered from it provided the deeply sampled blood TCRbeta repertoires that made up the dataset. The repertoires were released in a freely available public database meant as a resource for research on the immune response to SARS-CoV-2. The samples were drawn from the first 160 participants of the ongoing ImmuneRACE study and from 950 to 1,500 subjects provided by 6 global collaborators. The sample metadata nearly always contained a de-identified subject ID, COVID-19 status, age in years and sex. HLA class I and class II types, where available, came from metadata supplied by the sample provider rather than from assay-based typing. Study-wide findings and limitations: The quantity of clinical and demographic metadata differed by source and by participant and was supplied without curation.

The immunoSEQ Assay, a bias-controlled multiplex PCR, was used to amplify TCRbeta CDR3 regions from genomic DNA. In the authors' own workflow: Nucleated cell counts per sample were estimated from amplification of reference gene primers within the assay. To quantify the absolute abundance of each unique TCRbeta CDR3 rearrangement, sequence reads were collapsed and filtered. For each sample, productive Simpson clonality was calculated as the square root of Simpson's diversity index over productive rearrangements. TCRdb obtained this table from immuneACCESS and retained in-frame rearrangements with V and J assigned. These tables miss some clones; where compared with another copy, unresolved V genes account for less than half of the shortfall, and the remainder is unexplained. The V and J calls and clone size come from that table; D and trimming were worked out from the DNA. This sample is represented by roughly 300,000 clones; 86% of them were singletons. The ten largest clones take up 1.5% to 2% of the sample.

The collaborating institutions used their own protocols to collect whole blood in K2EDTA tubes. For TCRbeta analysis, collaborators shipped samples as frozen whole blood, isolated PBMCs, or DNA extracted from either of those sample types. Counted from cysteine to phenylalanine, this CDR3 has 15 amino acids. Of all the DNA, just the CDR3 is kept, 45 bases in frame from base 1. According to the germline V gene, CDR1 reads LGHNA and CDR2 reads YSLEER. Relative to germline, V is 1 base shorter and J is 4 bases shorter, with 11 bases between their ends. The sequencing sample was made of peripheral blood. The clonotype comes from a woman in her 50s with acute or convalescent COVID-19. The chain is made from TRBV4-3 and TRBJ2-1; tentative D gene TRBD2, with 6 bases matching. The nucleotide sequence reads TGCGCCAGCAGCCAAGGGGAGGCCTTGTACAATGAGCAGTTCTTC. Translation gives CASSQGEALYNEQFF.